These 16 T cell receptor beta chains share one sample of origin, sequenced in a study of shared T cell receptors in the human thymus. The protocol was immunoSEQ multiplex PCR, while the TCRdb copy is restricted to in-frame clones and leaves out a portion. The table includes about 660,000 clones, 88% detected once. The same sample was also studied in work on human thymus T cells.

Sequencing input: thymocytes. These receptors came from a boy under two years old with a congenital heart defect.

V and J are TRBV2 and TRBJ1-2, with 11 bases identical to TRBD1. Trimming removed 4 bases from V and 8 bases from J; junction bases left unmatched: 9. The CDR3 runs to 15 residues. Germline-derived CDR1 and CDR2 are SNHLY and FYNNEI. The DNA of the CDR3 is TGTGCCAGCAGTGCCGGGACAGGGGGGACTAGCGGCTACACCTTC. Encoded protein: CASSAGTGGTSGYTF.

The rearrangement joins TRBV25-1 to TRBJ2-1; 9 bases are a match to TRBD2. V trimming: 2 bases; J trimming: 5 bases; junction bases outside the gene matches: 7. Germline lookup yields CDR1 MGHDK and CDR2 SYGVNS. The CDR3 extends over 16 amino acids. The CDR3: CASSEKGGRADNEQFF. DNA for the CDR3: TGTGCCAGCAGTGAAAAGGGCGGGAGGGCTGACAATGAGCAGTTCTTC.

The V and J genes are TRBV5-4 and TRBJ2-3; TRBD2 is a possible D gene (6 bases). With 3 bases removed from V and 2 bases from J, the gap between germline ends came to 10 bases. Germline assignment: CDR1 SGHNT and CDR2 YYREEE (reference sequence). The CDR3 is made up of 14 amino acids. This CDR3 reads CASSSGRDTDTQYF. Written as DNA, the CDR3 is TGTGCCAGCAGCTCGGGGCGGGACACAGATACGCAGTATTTT.

This clone is a singleton in its sample. The chain employs TRBV10-3 and TRBJ2-7, with unresolved D. This CDR3 region has 15 residues. Per the germline V gene, CDR1 is ENHRY and CDR2 is SYGVKD. Trimming shortened V by 1 base and J by 1 base, and 11 bases separated the two germline ends. CDR3 DNA sequence: TGTGCCATCAGTGAGTTCGGAGAGTGGTCCTACGAGCAGTACTTC. It is translated as CAISEFGEWSYEQYF.

The chain carries TRBV30 and TRBJ1-1, with TRBD1 as a possible D gene (5 bases). The CDR3 sequence is 15 residues long. Trimming left V 2 bases short and J 0 bases short, with 13 bases between. Germline CDR1 GTSNPN, CDR2 SVGIG (reference sequence). CDR3 DNA: TGTGCCTGGAGTTTATTAGGGGCACTGAACACTGAAGCTTTCTTT. Translating gives CAWSLLGALNTEAFF.

The sample holds one count of this clone. V gene TRBV21-1 combines with J gene TRBJ2-7; the D segment call TRBD2 is taken from the table without a DNA check. TRBV21-1 is given as a pseudogene. The CDR3 is 16 residues long. The CDR3 DNA is TGTGCCAGCAGCTTCCTAAAGCGGGGACATGCCTACGAGCAGTACTTC. Translating it yields CASSFLKRGHAYEQYF.

V and J are TRBV4-1 and TRBJ2-5; D possibly corresponds to TRBD2 (5 bases). CDR1 is MGHRA and CDR2 is YSYEKL in the germline V gene. Trimming pared 0 bases from V and 9 bases from J, leaving 14 bases between. The CDR3 has 14 residues. In DNA, the CDR3 is TGCGCCAGCAGCCAAGATTCCGGGGTCCCGGCCCAGTACTTC. Its translation is CASSQDSGVPAQYF.

The CDR3, as DNA: TGTGCCAGCAGGGCAAGGACTAGCGGGAGCAATGAGCAGTTCTTC. Its translation is CASRARTSGSNEQFF. The gene calls are TRBV6-4 and TRBJ2-1, with TRBD2 identical over 13 bases. Germline assignment: CDR1 MRHNA and CDR2 SNTAGT. J lost 6 bases, V lost 6 bases, and 5 bases had no gene match. The CDR3 runs 15 residues.

With regard to this clone: The junction shows a germline mismatch at one end, possibly a read error. The J gene is TRBJ2-7, the V gene TRBV5-6; TRBD2 might be the D (5 bases). This CDR3 spans 15 amino acids. Germline CDR1 reads SGHDT; CDR2 reads YYEEEE. The chain's CDR3 is CASSLASEVTYGQYF. The DNA of the CDR3 is TGTGCCAGCAGCCTTGCCTCGGAGGTTACCTACGGGCAGTACTTC.

The chain joins TRBV30 to TRBJ2-7; 9 bases are a match to TRBD2. V shed 4 bases, J shed 2 bases, and the junction held 6 bases outside the gene matches. The CDR3 totals 14 residues. CDR1 is GTSNPN, CDR2 SVGIG, per germline (reference sequence). The CDR3 coding sequence is TGTGCCTGGACTGGGCTAGCGGGAACCTACGAGCAGTACTTC. This gives the protein CAWTGLAGTYEQYF.

This chain links TRBV19 with TRBJ1-5; 8 bases match TRBD1. J lost 5 bases, V lost 5 bases, and 11 bases had no gene match. CDR1 and CDR2 (germline): LNHDA, SQIVND (reference sequence). This CDR3 is built from 16 residues. The CDR3 nucleotides read TGTGCCAGTAGTCCCAGACAGGGGCCCAGGGATCAGCCCCAGCATTTT. It encodes CASSPRQGPRDQPQHF.

This chain links TRBV4-1 with TRBJ2-2; TRBD2 matches at 10 bases. The germline V gene encodes CDR1 MGHRA and CDR2 YSYEKL. V lost 1 base and J lost 1; bases outside the gene matches: 9. The CDR3 is made up of 19 amino acids. The CDR3 reads CASSQGSELAGQNTGELFF. The CDR3 DNA follows: TGCGCCAGCAGCCAAGGGTCGGAACTAGCGGGGCAGAACACCGGGGAGCTGTTTTTT.

V is TRBV9 and J is TRBJ2-7, with no clear D. The germline CDR1 and CDR2 sequences are SGDLS and YYNGEE. Trimming removed 0 bases from V and 5 bases from J, with 9 bases in between. The CDR3 extends over 13 amino acids. The CDR3 DNA reads TGTGCCAGCAGCGTAGGACTGGCCCACGAGCAGTACTTC. As protein: CASSVGLAHEQYF.

This chain uses TRBV7-2 with TRBJ2-7, with 11 nucleotides matching TRBD2. The V gene's germline CDR1 is SGHTA and CDR2 FQGNSA. With V trimmed by 5 bases and J by 0 bases, 12 bases remained unmatched. The CDR3 has 18 amino acids. CDR3 coding DNA: TGTGCCAGCAGCCCCTATCCGGCTAGCGGGAGGAGCTCCTACGAGCAGTACTTC. Translation gives CASSPYPASGRSSYEQYF.

The table lists this clone with a few counts. The V and J genes are TRBV19 and TRBJ1-3; no clear D gene. The CDR3 is 15 amino acids. V shed 6 bases and J shed 0 bases, with 12 bases lying between them. Germline V CDR1 and CDR2: LNHDA, SQIVND (reference sequence). The CDR3, as DNA: TGTGCCAGTAGCACCCGACATCACTCTGGAAACACCATATATTTT. Translating it yields CASSTRHHSGNTIYF.

The chain links TRBV30 to TRBJ2-2; 10 bases line up with TRBD2. Germline trimming cut 3 bases from V and 4 bases from J; bases unmatched to any gene: 8. The CDR3 totals 16 residues. Per the germline V gene, CDR1 is GTSNPN and CDR2 is SVGIG (reference sequence). CDR3 amino acids: CAWRGAGGPGTGELFF. The CDR3 coding sequence is TGTGCCTGGAGAGGAGCGGGAGGGCCAGGCACCGGGGAGCTGTTTTTT.